The clone carrying this TCR beta chain showed up just once. Its antigen is undetermined. As the method for making TCR beta libraries, quantitative 5'-RACE with molecular barcodes was used. TCRdb re-analysed the 5' RACE reads in MiXCR, keeping a single row per CDR3 protein. The profile covers 450,000 or so distinct CDR3 sequences, with roughly 26% appearing a single time and 0.89% taken by the ten largest. This record comes from a study of CD8 T cells in ankylosing spondylitis. Trimming left V 3 bases short and J 5 bases short, with 14 bases between. This CDR3 spans 14 amino acids. Germline values: CDR1 DFQATT, CDR2 SNEGSKA (reference sequence). Study outcomes and limitations: Several highly homologous variants made up a TCR beta motif, and this motif appeared characteristic of ankylosing spondylitis blood. Enrichment of disease-linked clones was reportedly significant in matched ankylosing spondylitis synovial fluid.

V usage is TRBV20-1 and J usage is TRBJ2-1, with a weak D call TRBD2 (5 bases). This sequence was found in a male donor with ankylosing spondylitis. Sequences were obtained from blood, either unsorted or a sorted T cell fraction (not recorded which). The CDR3 here is CSARTWERDNEQFF. The CDR3 nucleotides are TGCAGTGCTAGGACGTGGGAGAGGGACAATGAGCAGTTCTTC.